Included here is one T cell receptor beta chain sequence, with context. The antigen is unknown. Additional DNA sequences in this sample encode the identical CDR3. These data originate in a study of shared clonotypes between healthy human individuals. For the study at large: Plates per donor: three CD4 naive, three CD4 memory, two CD8 naive, one CD8 memory.

TCRdb's copy holds only in-frame clones and misses some; the assay was immunoSEQ multiplex PCR. The sample carries about 2 million clones, about 95% recorded once. In germline, CDR1 is LNHDA, CDR2 SQIVND (reference sequence). V was pared by 3 bases and J by 4 bases, with 13 bases between. CDR3 length equals 14 residues. Study outcomes and limitations: Sharing of clonotypes among donors was expected to vary with sequencing depth. Between a handful of donors, naive CD4 clonotypes were shared at a level of about 5%.

Naive CD8 cells were CD45RO-negative, positively selected for CCR7, excluding terminally differentiated effector memory CD45RA+ cells. Sequencing was performed on naive CD8+ T cells sorted from blood. The receptor was isolated from a young man in good health. This rearrangement joins TRBV19 to TRBJ2-7; tentative D call: TRBD2 (7 bases). CDR3 sequence: CASSIAGAGYEQYF. The CDR3, as DNA: TGTGCCAGTAGTATCGCGGGGGCAGGGTACGAGCAGTACTTC. The full variable domain, rest sourced from reference TRBV19 and TRBJ2-7, is DGGITQSPKYLFRKEGQNVTLSCEQNLNHDAMYWYRQDPGQGLRLIYYSQIVNDFQKGDIAEGYSVSREKKESFPLTVTSAQKNPTAFYLCASSIAGAGYEQYFGPGTRLTVT.